Presented here are 25 T cell receptor beta chains from one specimen sequenced in a study of blood T cell repertoires in COVID-19. Libraries were prepared by immunoSEQ multiplex PCR; TCRdb keeps only in-frame clonotypes and omits some of them. The table records some 190,000 clones, around 80% of them present only once. Sample: peripheral blood. The receptors were gathered from an older woman with COVID-19, enrolled during active disease.

Notes on this clone: At one boundary the junction diverges from the germline segment, which might be a read error. The gene calls are TRBV6-1 and TRBJ1-5; 7 bases fit TRBD1. Germline-derived CDR1 and CDR2 are MNHNS and SASEGT. CDR3 length: 14 residues. The CDR3 is CASSERGGNQPQHF. CDR3 bases: TGTGCCAGCAGTGAAAGAGGGGGCAACCAGCCCCAGCATTTT.

Turning to this clone: The junction does not match germline at one end; this may be a read error. The CDR3 coding sequence is TGTGCCAGCAGTTTACAAAACAGGGTGGGCTATAGCTACACCTTC. Protein sequence: CASSLQNRVGYSYTF. V is TRBV28 and J is TRBJ1-2; possible D gene TRBD1, 6 bases. CDR1 is MDHEN, CDR2 SYDVKM, per germline. CDR3 length: 15 residues.

This clone came up a few times. The chain combines TRBV27 with TRBJ1-2; the match to TRBD1 covers 9 bases. The CDR3 length is 15 residues. V was clipped by 2 bases and J by 2 bases; unmatched bases: 3. Germline assignment: CDR1 MNHEY and CDR2 SMNVEV (reference sequence). The CDR3 DNA reads TGTGCCAGCAGTTTAACGGGACAGGGAAACTATGGCTACACCTTC. Its protein is CASSLTGQGNYGYTF.

This clone was counted once. The V gene is TRBV15, the J gene TRBJ2-5; D is uncertain. This CDR3 has 14 residues. Germline V gene data show CDR1 as LNHNV and CDR2 as YYDKDF (reference sequence). Between the trimmed V and J ends, which lost 0 bases and 1 base, there was a span of 6 bases. The CDR3 DNA is TGTGCCACCAGCAGAGATTGGGCCCAAGAGACCCAGTACTTC. This sequence encodes CATSRDWAQETQYF.

The CDR3 region is CSVVPLTSGRAINEQFF. The CDR3 bases are TGCAGCGTTGTCCCTTTGACTAGCGGGAGGGCGATAAATGAGCAGTTCTTC. This chain connects TRBV29-1 to TRBJ2-1, with 14 bases lining up with TRBD2. With V trimmed by 4 bases and J by 7 bases, 12 bases remained unmatched. This CDR3 has 17 residues. The germline V gene encodes CDR1 SQVTM and CDR2 ANQGSEA.

The rearrangement uses TRBV5-1 and TRBJ1-5; 7 nucleotides align to TRBD1. Losses at the gene ends were 10 bases for V and 0 bases for J; bases not matched to a gene: 10. This CDR3 is 15 amino acids long. Germline V CDR1 and CDR2: SGHRS, YFSETQ. The CDR3 DNA sequence: TGCGCCTCTCGGGGGACAGCATATAGCAATCAGCCCCAGCATTTT. Its protein product is CASRGTAYSNQPQHF.

The CDR3 nucleotides are TGTGCCTGGAGTTCCTCGGGGTACGAGCAGTACTTC. This translates into CAWSSSGYEQYF. This chain links TRBV30 with TRBJ2-7; the D gene is possibly TRBD2 (5 bases). The CDR3 consists of 12 residues. Trimming took off 2 bases at V and 4 bases at J, with 9 bases between the two ends. CDR1 GTSNPN and CDR2 SVGIG come from the germline V gene (reference sequence).

The V gene is TRBV19, the J gene TRBJ1-2; a possible D gene is TRBD1 (6 bases). V lost 9 bases and J lost 4, with 27 bases in between. In germline, CDR1 is LNHDA, CDR2 SQIVND (reference sequence). The CDR3 totals 17 residues. The CDR3 sequence is CASNDGQFSGLRYGYTF. In DNA, the CDR3 is TGTGCCAGCAACGATGGACAGTTCTCGGGGCTACGCTATGGCTACACCTTC.

This sequence joins TRBV30 and TRBJ1-1; TRBD1 aligns across 7 bases. V was clipped by 5 bases and J by 4 bases; unmatched bases: 7. The V gene's germline CDR1 is GTSNPN and CDR2 SVGIG (reference sequence). CDR3 length: 13 amino acids. CDR3 region: CAWRQGPVTEAFF. The CDR3 DNA follows: TGTGCCTGGCGACAGGGACCGGTCACTGAAGCTTTCTTT. The complete variable domain, with remaining parts taken from reference TRBV30 and TRBJ1-1, reads SQTIHQWPATLVQPVGSPLSLECTVEGTSNPNLYWYRQAAGRGLQLLFYSVGIGQISSEVPQNLSASRPQDRQFILSSKKLLLSDSGFYLCAWRQGPVTEAFFGQGTRLTVV.

The table lists this clone with a count of one. This sequence joins TRBV7-9 and TRBJ2-1; D remains unclear. V lost 6 bases and J 0 bases, leaving 15 bases between the germline ends. Germline lookup yields CDR1 SEHNR and CDR2 FQNEAQ (reference sequence). This CDR3 comprises 16 residues. CDR3 sequence: CASRAGFQSSYNEQFF. The CDR3 nucleotides are TGTGCCAGCAGGGCAGGCTTCCAAAGCTCCTACAATGAGCAGTTCTTC. Combining the CDR3 with reference TRBV7-9 and TRBJ2-1 gives the whole variable domain DTGVSQNPRHKITKRGQNVTFRCDPISEHNRLYWYRQTLGQGPEFLTYFQNEAQLEKSRLLSDRFSAERPKGSFSTLEIQRTEQGDSAMYLCASRAGFQSSYNEQFFGPGTRLTVL.

The chain carries TRBV3-1 (or the pseudogene TRBV3-2) and TRBJ1-5; no definite D call. Trimming shortened V by 4 bases and J by 9 bases, and 19 bases separated the two germline ends. Per the germline V gene, CDR1 is LGHDT and CDR2 is YNNKEL (reference sequence). This CDR3 is 15 amino acids long. The CDR3, as DNA: TGTGCCAGCAGCCTCGGCAGACACCCGAGGGCGCCCCAGCATTTT. This codes for CASSLGRHPRAPQHF.

The CDR3 DNA follows: TGTGCCAGCAGCTTAGCGTACAGTATCACAACCAAAAACATTCAGTACTTC. This gives the protein CASSLAYSITTKNIQYF. V is TRBV11-1 and J is TRBJ2-4; D remains ambiguous. Between the trimmed V and J ends, which lost 0 bases and 2 bases, there was a span of 14 bases. CDR1 is SGHAT and CDR2 is FQDESV in the germline V gene (reference sequence). This CDR3 comprises 17 residues.

The chain has TRBV5-1 and TRBJ1-2; 9 nucleotides line up with TRBD1. V shed 4 bases, J shed 5 bases, and the junction held 6 bases outside the gene matches. The CDR3 consists of 14 residues. Germline assignment: CDR1 SGHRS and CDR2 YFSETQ. The CDR3 here is CASSARQGVYGYTF. DNA of the CDR3: TGCGCCAGCAGCGCCAGACAGGGGGTTTATGGCTACACCTTC.

The rearrangement uses TRBV5-4 and TRBJ2-1; a weak D match, TRBD2 (6 bases). The CDR3 runs 13 residues. V was pared by 4 bases and J by 6 bases, with 11 bases between. CDR1 is SGHNT, CDR2 YYREEE, per germline (reference sequence). The CDR3 DNA reads TGTGCCAGCAGCGCGGGACCCCCCAATGAGCAGTTCTTC. Encoded protein: CASSAGPPNEQFF. Full variable domain (outside the CDR3, taken from reference TRBV5-4 and TRBJ2-1): ETGVTQSPTHLIKTRGQQVTLRCSSQSGHNTVSWYQQALGQGPQFIFQYYREEENGRGNFPPRFSGLQFPNYSSELNVNALELDDSALYLCASSAGPPNEQFFGPGTRLTVL.

The chain recombines TRBV7-3 with TRBJ1-2; TRBD1 might be the D (5 bases). CDR1 is SGHTA, CDR2 FQGTGA, per germline. The V and J ends lost 8 bases and 12 bases respectively, with 19 bases between them. This CDR3 contains 12 residues. CDR3 nucleotides: TGTGCCAGCGGACTATGGGACGGCCCCCACACCTTC. It yields the protein CASGLWDGPHTF.

The genes are TRBV7-2 and TRBJ2-7; D is possibly TRBD2 (5 bases). Germline V gives CDR1 SGHTA, CDR2 FQGNSA. V was trimmed by 1 base and J by 4 bases, leaving 11 bases between them. The CDR3 contains 14 residues. Here the CDR3 DNA reads TGTGCCAGCAGCTTAGGGGGAGTGACATACGAGCAGTACTTC. Its translation is CASSLGGVTYEQYF.

This chain links TRBV6-5 with TRBJ1-2; D is perhaps TRBD1 (6 bases). The V and J ends lost 8 bases and 4 bases respectively, with 20 bases between them. This CDR3 contains 15 residues. From germline, CDR1 is MNHEY and CDR2 SVGAGI. Here the CDR3 reads CASLAGVNLLYGYTF. CDR3 bases: TGTGCCAGCCTGGCAGGGGTTAATCTACTCTATGGCTACACCTTC.

The chain combines TRBV5-1 with TRBJ2-7; 11 bases match TRBD1. J lost 10 bases, V lost 4 bases, and 13 bases had no gene match. There are 15 residues in the CDR3. The germline V gene has CDR1 SGHRS and CDR2 YFSETQ. For the CDR3, the DNA is TGCGCCAGCAGCACAGGACAGGGGGCCCTCCCAGAACAGTACTTC. Its translation is CASSTGQGALPEQYF. The full variable domain, completed using reference TRBV5-1 and TRBJ2-7, is KAGVTQTPRYLIKTRGQQVTLSCSPISGHRSVSWYQQTPGQGLQFLFEYFSETQRNKGNFPGRFSGRQFSNSRSEMNVSTLELGDSALYLCASSTGQGALPEQYFGPGTRLTVT.

The gene calls are TRBV24-1 and TRBJ2-1, with TRBD1 identical over 11 bases. This CDR3 is built from 17 residues. With V trimmed by 0 bases and J by 8 bases, 8 bases remained unmatched. In germline, CDR1 is KGHDR, CDR2 SFDVKD. CDR3 sequence: CATSDLGQGATDDEQFF. CDR3 DNA sequence: TGTGCCACCAGTGATTTGGGACAGGGGGCGACTGACGATGAGCAGTTCTTC.

The V gene is TRBV29-1, the J gene TRBJ2-1, with 7 positions matching TRBD1. The CDR3 spans 14 residues. Per the germline V gene, CDR1 is SQVTM and CDR2 is ANQGSEA. With 6 bases clipped from V and 1 base from J, the junction kept 6 bases outside the gene matches. This CDR3 is CSVGDRASYNEQFF. CDR3 bases: TGCAGCGTAGGAGACAGGGCTTCCTACAATGAGCAGTTCTTC.

The chain couples TRBV19 to TRBJ1-4, with 7 bases fitting TRBD1. After removal of 3 bases from V and 6 bases from J, the junction contained 4 bases not matched to a gene. This CDR3 region has 14 residues. Looked up from germline, CDR1 is LNHDA and CDR2 is SQIVND (reference sequence). The CDR3 bases are TGTGCCAGTAGTATCGACAGGGCGCATGAAAAACTGTTTTTT. Its protein is CASSIDRAHEKLFF. Full variable domain (remainder filled in from reference TRBV19 and TRBJ1-4): DGGITQSPKYLFRKEGQNVTLSCEQNLNHDAMYWYRQDPGQGLRLIYYSQIVNDFQKGDIAEGYSVSREKKESFPLTVTSAQKNPTAFYLCASSIDRAHEKLFFGSGTQLSVL.

This chain uses TRBV10-3 with TRBJ1-1, with D possibly TRBD1 on 5 matching bases. Germline-derived CDR1 and CDR2 are ENHRY and SYGVKD. V was shortened by 3 bases and J by 6 bases, with 11 bases between the two germline ends. This CDR3 spans 13 amino acids. The CDR3 DNA follows: TGTGCCATCAGTGATCTTCCGGGGGCTGAAGCTTTCTTT. Its protein is CAISDLPGAEAFF.

This clone has just one count. This sequence joins TRBV2 and TRBJ2-1; 10 bases map to TRBD1. The V segment lost 7 bases and the J segment 7 bases; nucleotides outside the gene matches: 16. Germline V gene data show CDR1 as SNHLY and CDR2 as FYNNEI. The CDR3 has 17 amino acids. The CDR3 DNA sequence: TGTGCCAGCAACTTAAGGAGGGACAGGGGAATAAAAAATGAGCAGTTCTTC. This codes for CASNLRRDRGIKNEQFF. The entire variable domain, with the rest obtained from reference TRBV2 and TRBJ2-1, is as follows: EPEVTQTPSHQVTQMGQEVILRCVPISNHLYFYWYRQILGQKVEFLVSFYNNEISEKSEIFDDQFSVERPDGSNFTLKIRSTKLEDSAMYFCASNLRRDRGIKNEQFFGPGTRLTVL.

The CDR3 loop is CASSLVRTNKANVLTF. Here the CDR3 DNA reads TGTGCCAGCAGCTTAGTAAGGACAAATAAGGCCAACGTCCTGACTTTC. The rearrangement links TRBV7-8 to TRBJ2-6, with a tentative D call TRBD1 (5 bases). This CDR3 spans 16 amino acids. Trimming took off 1 base at V and 6 bases at J, with 13 bases between the two ends. From germline, CDR1 is SGHVS and CDR2 FQNEAQ.

The chain is built from TRBV7-2 and TRBJ2-1, with 7 bases identical to TRBD1. V shed 5 bases, J shed 5 bases, and the junction held 9 bases outside the gene matches. The CDR3 contains 15 residues. Per the germline V gene, CDR1 is SGHTA and CDR2 is FQGNSA. As DNA, the CDR3 is TGTGCCAGCAGCATACAGGGGCCTATCCACAATGAGCAGTTCTTC. Encoded protein: CASSIQGPIHNEQFF.